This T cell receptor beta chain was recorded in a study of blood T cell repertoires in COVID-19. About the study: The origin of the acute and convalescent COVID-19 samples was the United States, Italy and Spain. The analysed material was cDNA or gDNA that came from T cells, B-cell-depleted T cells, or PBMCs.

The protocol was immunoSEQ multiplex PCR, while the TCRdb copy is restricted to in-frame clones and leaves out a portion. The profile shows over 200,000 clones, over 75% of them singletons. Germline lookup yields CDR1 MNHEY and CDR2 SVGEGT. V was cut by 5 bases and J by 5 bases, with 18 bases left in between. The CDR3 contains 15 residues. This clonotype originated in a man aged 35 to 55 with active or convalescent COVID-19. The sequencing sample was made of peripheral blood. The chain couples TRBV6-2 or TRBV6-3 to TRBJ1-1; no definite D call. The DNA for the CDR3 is TGTGCCAGCAGTCCACGGGTGGATAGAACAACTGAAGCTTTCTTT. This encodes CASSPRVDRTTEAFF.